The 2 T cell receptor beta chains reported below all come from one sample, sequenced in a study of blood T cells in healthy people across ages. For the second PCR, which ran for roughly 6 to 12 cycles, a sample-barcoded 5' primer and a J-beta primer mix were used. A single record per CDR3 protein comes from TCRdb applying MiXCR to the 5' RACE reads. Of about 570,000 distinct CDR3 sequences in the sample, approximately 25% are singletons; the top ten hold roughly 20%. The sequenced sample consisted of blood. The receptors here all came from a woman in her sixties or seventies in good health.

This clonotype was seen a handful of times. The chain employs TRBV25-1 and TRBJ2-5; 8 nucleotides agree with TRBD1. Unmatched junction bases numbered 12, after V lost 4 bases and J lost 5 bases. This CDR3 spans 16 amino acids. Germline V gene sequence: CDR1 MGHDK, CDR2 SYGVNS. The CDR3 protein is CASSGSQGAGLETQYF. In DNA, the CDR3 is TGTGCCAGCAGTGGATCGCAGGGGGCGGGTTTGGAGACCCAGTACTTC.

The rearrangement joins TRBV7-2 to TRBJ2-7; D is uncertain. The CDR3 length is 13 residues. V lost 2 bases and J 3 bases, leaving 8 bases between the germline ends. Germline CDR1 is SGHTA and CDR2 is FQGNSA. In nucleotides, the CDR3 is TGTGCCAGCAGCTTATGGTCAGTCTACGAGCAGTACTTC. Translation: CASSLWSVYEQYF. The whole variable domain, remainder taken from reference TRBV7-2 and TRBJ2-7, is GAGVSQSPSNKVTEKGKDVELRCDPISGHTALYWYRQSLGQGLEFLIYFQGNSAPDKSGLPSDRFSAERTGGSVSTLTIQRTQQEDSAVYLCASSLWSVYEQYFGPGTRLTVT.